This T cell receptor beta chain emerged from a study of blood T cell repertoires in COVID-19. Study in general: PBMCs, B-cell-depleted T cells, or T cells were the source of the cDNA or gDNA that made up the material.

This clone was found a few times. Germline CDR1 and CDR2: GTSNPN and SVGIG (reference sequence). V was pared by 3 bases and J by 2 bases, with 17 bases between. This CDR3 is 16 amino acids long. How the authors handled the data: By means of reference gene primer amplification, nucleated cell counts were estimated. The repertoire was sequenced with immunoSEQ multiplex PCR; TCRdb's copy has only in-frame clones and lacks some. Clone size and V and J calls were adopted from that table, with D and trimming inferred from the DNA. The table has around 270,000 clones, around nine tenths seen once. This TCR derives from a man aged 35 to 55 who had recovered from COVID-19. The chain joins TRBV30 to TRBJ2-1, with D perhaps TRBD2 (6 bases). Material for sequencing was peripheral blood. CDR3 bases: TGTGCCTGGAGAAAGGGGACTTACCGAACCTACAATGAGCAGTTCTTC. Translating gives CAWRKGTYRTYNEQFF.